The table lists the clone carrying this T cell receptor (beta chain) with a count of one. CDR3 length: 12 residues. The V end was cut by 2 bases, the J end by 7 bases, with 11 bases between. CDR1 and CDR2 (germline): GTSNPN, SVGIG (reference sequence). These data come from a study of T cell responses to AZD1222 COVID-19 vaccine. Sequencing used immunoSEQ multiplex PCR; TCRdb keeps in-frame clones, though not all of them. The sample contains about 57,000 clones, 85% of which appear only once. The TCR sequence derives from an adult in good health. The chain combines TRBV30 with TRBJ1-1; D unresolved. The specimen was peripheral blood, collected on day 0 of AZD1222 vaccination. The CDR3 loop reads CAWSYGQLEAFF. The CDR3 DNA follows: TGTGCCTGGAGTTACGGGCAACTTGAAGCTTTCTTT.